The sequence of this T cell receptor (beta chain) was determined in a study of blood T cell repertoires in COVID-19. Overall study: From the United States, Italy and Spain came samples of acute and convalescent COVID-19. PBMCs, B-cell-depleted T cells, or T cells provided the cDNA or gDNA that made up the material.

As processed by the authors: The authors estimated nucleated cell counts from reference gene primer amplification. The assay was immunoSEQ multiplex PCR, and TCRdb's table has in-frame clones only and misses some. V, J and clone size are taken as reported in that table, and D and trimming were inferred from the DNA itself. The sample contains hundreds of thousands of clones, roughly four fifths of which appear only once. V was trimmed by 4 bases and J by 8 bases, leaving 15 bases between them. Germline assignment: CDR1 MNHEY and CDR2 SVGAGI. The CDR3 contains 15 residues. V gene TRBV6-5 combines with J gene TRBJ1-6; D gene uncertain. Input material: peripheral blood. The clonotype comes from a woman aged 40 to 55 with active or convalescent COVID-19. This CDR3 reads CASSFGGPTYSPLHF. The CDR3 nucleotides read TGTGCCAGCAGTTTCGGAGGGCCGACCTATTCACCCCTCCACTTT.